This section outlines one TCR beta chain sequence together with its context. Its target is not known. It was with 60 Vbeta and 13 Jbeta primers that the PCR ran. Data came from immunoSEQ multiplex PCR; TCRdb stores just in-frame clones and leaves some out. The sample yields approximately 170,000 clones, 65% to 80% seen once. The germline CDR1 and CDR2 sequences are MNHNY and SVGAGI (reference sequence). The length of the CDR3 is 14 residues. V was clipped by 5 bases and J by 2 bases; unmatched bases: 5. This specimen belongs to a study of cytomegalovirus exposure and HLA in healthy donors. Whole-study context: Earlier results showed 90 million to 120 million unique TCR beta sequences derived from 150 million to 200 million T cells. In an early release, HLA-typed donors contributed some 80 million unique TCR sequences.

Study observations and caveats: Earlier analysis found most TCR beta V segments productive about 87% or about 30% of the time.

Sequenced: PBMCs. This receptor was taken from a woman aged 40 to 50 in good health and CMV-seropositive. This chain connects TRBV6-6 to TRBJ2-7, with TRBD1 identical over 8 bases. The CDR3 coding sequence is TGTGCCAGCAGTCGTCTGGGACAGGCCTACGAGCAGTACTTC. Protein sequence: CASSRLGQAYEQYF.